Listed below are T cell receptor beta chains from one sample, sequenced in a study of human T cells and chemical hapten exposure. TCRdb analysed the RACE reads with MiXCR anew, one entry per CDR3 protein. The sample has about 380,000 distinct CDR3 sequences, 4.5% to 5.5% seen once; the top ten hold roughly 2.6%. The sample here was whole blood, taken in connection with sensitization to the hapten diphenylcyclopropenone (DPC). These receptors were collected from a woman in her forties or fifties with alopecia areata. Some clones in this sample may be carry-over from other donors' samples. Both conserved end residues are part of each CDR3. Each record gives: clone size, D gene, J gene, V gene, CDR3 protein, CDR3 DNA. A D gene is named only where the DNA matches it firmly. Clone size appears in some rows only: once, few, many, or a class for an expanded clone.

many | - | TRBJ2-7 | TRBV7-9 | CASSLDLTGRYEQYF | TGTGCCAGCAGCTTAGACTTAACAGGGCGCTACGAGCAGTACTTC
many | - | TRBJ1-1 | TRBV10-3 | CAIRVTGQNTEAFF | TGTGCCATCAGGGTGACAGGCCAGAACACTGAAGCTTTCTTT
few | - | TRBJ1-2 | TRBV20-1 | CSARAAGSAFYGYTF | TGCAGTGCTAGAGCGGCGGGCAGTGCTTTCTATGGCTACACCTTC
many | - | TRBJ1-2 | TRBV14 | CASSPREANYGYTF | TGTGCCAGCAGTCCGAGAGAGGCCAACTATGGCTACACCTTC
many | - | TRBJ2-1 | TRBV10-3 | CAISGRDNEQFF | TGTGCCATCAGTGGGAGGGACAATGAGCAGTTCTTC
few | TRBD1 | TRBJ1-2 | TRBV4-1 | CASSQDPQGEIRYGYTF | TGCGCCAGCAGCCAAGATCCCCAGGGGGAGATTAGGTATGGCTACACCTTC
many | - | TRBJ2-7 | TRBV6-1 | CATMRSYEQYF | TGTGCCACCATGAGATCCTACGAGCAGTACTTC
few | - | TRBJ1-1 | TRBV20-1 | CSAREDRANTEAFF | TGCAGTGCTAGAGAGGACAGAGCGAACACTGAAGCTTTCTTT
many | TRBD2 | TRBJ2-1 | TRBV2 | CASSEVGGNNEQFF | TGTGCCAGCAGTGAAGTGGGAGGGAACAATGAGCAGTTCTTC
few | - | TRBJ2-1 | TRBV9 | CASSVASAGSSYNEQFF | TGTGCCAGCAGCGTAGCTTCGGCGGGGTCATCCTACAATGAGCAGTTCTTC
many | TRBD1 | TRBJ1-1 | TRBV24-1 | CATITRGVTEAFF | TGTGCCACCATTACCAGGGGGGTGACTGAAGCTTTCTTT
many | - | TRBJ1-6 | TRBV27 | CASSPTGASSPLHF | TGTGCCAGCAGCCCCACGGGGGCGAGCTCACCCCTCCACTTT
many | - | TRBJ1-1 | TRBV6-2/TRBV6-3 | CATTPRQNTEAFF | TGTGCCACCACCCCAAGGCAGAACACTGAAGCTTTCTTT
many | TRBD1 | TRBJ1-2 | TRBV29-1 | CSVDLPRGQGGYGYTF | TGCAGCGTTGACCTCCCCAGAGGGCAGGGGGGCTATGGCTACACCTTC
many | - | TRBJ1-1 | TRBV2 | CASRGSRTENTEAFF | TGTGCCAGCAGAGGCTCGAGGACAGAGAACACTGAAGCTTTCTTT
- | TRBD1 | TRBJ1-5 | TRBV25-1 | CASSTTGTYQPQHF | TGTGCCAGCAGTACGACAGGGACTTATCAGCCCCAGCATTTT
many | - | TRBJ2-3 | TRBV7-3 | CASSQQGTSTDTQYF | TGTGCCAGCAGCCAACAGGGCACTAGCACAGATACGCAGTATTTT
many | - | TRBJ1-6 | TRBV6-2/TRBV6-3 | CASSFLETYNSPLHF | TGTGCCAGCAGTTTCCTGGAAACCTATAATTCACCCCTCCACTTT
many | - | TRBJ1-5 | TRBV2 | CASSVGEVLAPQHF | TGTGCCAGCAGTGTTGGTGAGGTCCTTGCGCCCCAGCATTTT
many | - | TRBJ1-1 | TRBV5-6 | CASIEDRHGRSTEAFF | TGTGCCAGCATCGAAGACCGACACGGGCGGTCCACTGAAGCTTTCTTT
- | TRBD1 | TRBJ1-2 | TRBV20-1 | CSAFGQGDVGYTF | TGCAGTGCTTTTGGACAGGGGGACGTTGGCTACACCTTC
many | TRBD1 | TRBJ2-2 | TRBV6-5 | CASTRTGYTGELFF | TGTGCCAGCACCCGGACAGGGTACACCGGGGAGCTGTTTTTT
few | - | TRBJ2-7 | TRBV6-5 | CASSYSRSGSYEQYF | TGTGCCAGCAGTTACTCGAGAAGTGGGTCCTACGAGCAGTACTTC
many | TRBD2 | TRBJ2-3 | TRBV7-9 | CASSLTGTSGRADRADTQYF | TGTGCCAGCAGCTTGACCGGGACTAGCGGGAGGGCCGATCGTGCAGATACGCAGTATTTT
many | - | TRBJ2-7 | TRBV6-6 | CASSWDGTYEQYF | TGTGCCAGCAGTTGGGACGGGACCTACGAGCAGTACTTC
many | - | TRBJ2-6 | TRBV12-3/TRBV12-4 | CASRPSGANVLTF | TGTGCCAGCAGGCCCTCTGGGGCCAACGTCCTGACTTTC
- | - | TRBJ2-2 | TRBV20-1 | CSATLLSGTGELFF | TGCAGTGCTACCCTGTTGTCGGGCACCGGGGAGCTGTTTTTT
many | - | TRBJ2-3 | TRBV20-1 | CSARRGANPTDTQYF | TGCAGTGCTAGAAGAGGTGCGAATCCCACAGATACGCAGTATTTT
- | - | TRBJ2-3 | TRBV6-5 | CASSYSWISTDTQYF | TGTGCCAGCAGTTACTCCTGGATAAGCACAGATACGCAGTATTTT